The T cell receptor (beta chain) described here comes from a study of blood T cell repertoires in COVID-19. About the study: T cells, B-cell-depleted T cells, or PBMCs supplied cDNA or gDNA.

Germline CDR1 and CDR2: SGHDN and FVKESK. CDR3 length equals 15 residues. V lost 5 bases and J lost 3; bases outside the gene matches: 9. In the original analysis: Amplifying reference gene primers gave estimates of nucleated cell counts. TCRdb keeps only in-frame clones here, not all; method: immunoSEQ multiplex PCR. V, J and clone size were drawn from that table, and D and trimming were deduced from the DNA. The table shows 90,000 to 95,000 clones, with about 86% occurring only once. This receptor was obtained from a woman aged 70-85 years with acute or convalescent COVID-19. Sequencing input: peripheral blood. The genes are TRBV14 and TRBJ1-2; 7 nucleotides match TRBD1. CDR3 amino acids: CASSTKLTGDYGYTF. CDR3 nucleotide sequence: TGTGCCAGCAGCACGAAACTTACAGGGGACTATGGCTACACCTTC.